This TCR beta chain was documented in a study of monozygotic twins with inflammatory bowel disease. Findings of the study overall: Sharing of clonotypes with others was lower in IBD patients than in healthy twins, and this was especially so with disease activity.

Whole blood, unsorted for T cells, was the source of total RNA. Researchers ran eight separate cDNA reactions for each sample. The UMIs contained a 6-nucleotide sample barcode. They were added by template switching during cDNA synthesis. TCRdb reprocessed the 5' RACE reads; each CDR3 protein has one entry and no DNA is given. The table for this sample gives approximately 160,000 distinct CDR3 sequences. Of note for this clonotype: Its antigen is undetermined.

CDR3 size: 17 residues. Germline values: CDR1 SGHNT, CDR2 YENEEA. This TCR came from a human donor with ulcerative colitis or Crohn's disease, or a healthy co-twin of an affected twin (not recorded which). This chain connects TRBV11-3 to TRBJ2-2. The sequencing input was blood. CDR3 loop: CASSLDLSGQGTGELFF.